This entry describes one T cell receptor beta chain. In the same sample, other DNA sequences code for this CDR3. Specified treatment: some 19 received Ad26.COV2.S at low or high dose, single or two shots; 5 received placebo; per-sample allocation not given. Samples analyzed were those drawn on day 63 after the first vaccine or placebo injection. Based in Boston, the donor was an adult of 18-55 years. The administered vaccine (an Ad26 vector) expressed Wuhan-strain SARS-CoV-2 spike. V lost 5 bases to trimming and J lost 3 bases; unmatched junction nucleotides: 1. CDR1 is LNHDA, CDR2 SQIVND, per germline (reference sequence). The CDR3 is 15 residues long. The sample originates from a study of Ad26.COV2.S vaccination and SARS-CoV-2 variants. Study background: Donor participated within the Ad26.COV2.S arm of the COV1001 trial. Ad26.COV2.S shots went into the muscle once or twice, 56 days apart.

Produced via immunoSEQ multiplex PCR; TCRdb's table is partial and in-frame only. The sample shows 400,000 to 450,000 clones, 80% to 95% of them seen only once. The V and J genes are TRBV19 and TRBJ2-2; 12 positions agree with TRBD2. Here the sequenced sample was peripheral blood, taken in a trial of Ad26.COV2.S vaccine versus placebo. The sequence was obtained from a person aged 18 to 65 who received the Ad26.COV2.S COVID-19 vaccine or a placebo. The CDR3 protein is CASSRLAGDTGELFF. In DNA form, the CDR3 reads TGTGCCAGTAGTCGACTAGCGGGGGACACCGGGGAGCTGTTTTTT.